Sequencing of this TCR beta chain was carried out in a study of early T cells in non-severe SARS-CoV-2 infection. V lost 7 bases and J lost 1, with 10 bases in between. Germline-derived CDR1 and CDR2 are SQVTM and ANQGSEA. This CDR3 comprises 12 residues. TCRdb redid the calling of the 5' RACE reads with MiXCR, one entry per CDR3 protein. The sample holds 55,000 to 75,000 distinct CDR3 sequences; about 9% are singletons and the top ten take roughly 16%. This clonotype has more than one count but fewer than ten. The sequences come from whole blood, collected at baseline. The rearrangement joins TRBV29-1 to TRBJ1-1; perhaps TRBD1 as D (5 bases). The receptor's source is an adult who was a healthcare worker with PCR-confirmed SARS-CoV-2 infection or an uninfected control (not recorded which). CDR3 sequence (DNA): TGCAGCGATGGACACCCGAACACTGAAGCTTTCTTT. Protein product: CSDGHPNTEAFF.